These T cell receptor beta chains were read from a single sample in a study of blood T cell repertoires in COVID-19. TCRdb's copy holds only in-frame clones and misses some; the assay was immunoSEQ multiplex PCR. Found here are some 74,000 clones, around 90% of them singletons; the top ten hold more than 25%. Sequenced material: peripheral blood. The receptors were sampled from a man aged 50 to 60 with acute or convalescent COVID-19. Each CDR3 is given with its conserved first and last residue. A D gene is named only where the DNA matches it firmly. Clone size, where shown, is once, few, many, or a class for clones that have expanded.

J,size,D,V,CDR3,DNA
TRBJ2-3,.,.,TRBV24-1,CATSPASPDTQYF,TGTGCCACCAGTCCCGCTAGCCCAGATACGCAGTATTTT
TRBJ1-2,.,TRBD1,TRBV6-2/TRBV6-3,CASSTAMGQGVLYGYTF,TGTGCCAGCAGTACGGCCATGGGACAGGGGGTTTTATATGGCTACACCTTC
TRBJ1-1,.,TRBD1,TRBV5-1,CASSGQDRRPEAFF,TGCGCCAGCAGCGGACAGGACAGGCGACCTGAAGCTTTCTTT
TRBJ2-3,.,.,TRBV6-5,CASSYGGLPSTDTQYF,TGTGCCAGCAGTTACGGGGGGTTACCTAGCACAGATACGCAGTATTTT
TRBJ2-3,.,.,TRBV3-1/TRBV3-2,CASSPVAGGQYF,TGTGCCAGCAGCCCCGTGGCGGGTGGGCAGTATTTT
TRBJ2-7,.,TRBD1,TRBV6-5,CASSSPGQTSYEQYF,TGTGCCAGCAGTTCTCCGGGACAGACTTCCTACGAGCAGTACTTC
TRBJ1-1,few,TRBD1,TRBV7-6,CASSLQGATEAFF,TGTGCCAGCAGCCTACAGGGGGCAACTGAAGCTTTCTTT
TRBJ2-2,.,TRBD2,TRBV19,CASREGRVGELFF,TGTGCCAGTCGGGAGGGAAGGGTCGGGGAGCTGTTTTTT
TRBJ1-2,.,TRBD1,TRBV5-6,CASSTGTAYGYTF,TGTGCCAGCAGCACCGGGACAGCCTATGGCTACACCTTC
TRBJ2-2,.,.,TRBV5-1,CASSLETRGPNTGELFF,TGCGCCAGCAGCTTGGAAACCAGGGGCCCGAACACCGGGGAGCTGTTTTTT
TRBJ2-6,.,TRBD1,TRBV3-1/TRBV3-2,CASQGGAGANVLTF,TGTGCCAGTCAAGGGGGCGCTGGGGCCAACGTCCTGACTTTC
TRBJ2-7,.,.,TRBV7-2,CASSLAAQGTYEQYF,TGTGCCAGCAGCTTAGCCGCACAGGGTACCTACGAGCAGTACTTC
TRBJ1-1,.,.,TRBV7-8,CASSLAVAVTEAFF,TGTGCCAGCAGCTTAGCGGTGGCAGTCACTGAAGCTTTCTTT
TRBJ1-6,.,.,TRBV30,CAWSGLGGPLAYNSPLHF,TGTGCCTGGAGTGGGTTGGGAGGGCCCTTGGCCTATAATTCACCCCTCCACTTT
TRBJ1-2,.,TRBD1,TRBV3-1/TRBV3-2,CASSQGQGANYGYTF,TGTGCCAGCAGCCAAGGACAGGGCGCTAACTATGGCTACACCTTC
TRBJ1-2,.,.,TRBV29-1,CSVVAGNYGYTF,TGCAGCGTTGTGGCGGGAAACTATGGCTACACCTTC
TRBJ2-3,.,TRBD2,TRBV29-1,CSVLAGGFTDTQYF,TGCAGCGTACTAGCGGGGGGGTTCACAGATACGCAGTATTTT
TRBJ2-7,.,TRBD1,TRBV5-6,CASSPGQGSYEQYF,TGTGCCAGCAGCCCTGGACAGGGCAGTTACGAGCAGTACTTC
TRBJ2-2,many,.,TRBV27,CASSFEVNTGELFF,TGTGCCAGCAGTTTTGAGGTGAACACCGGGGAGCTGTTTTTT
TRBJ2-7,.,TRBD1,TRBV19,CASRPGTVNSYEQYF,TGTGCCAGTAGACCCGGGACAGTGAACTCCTACGAGCAGTACTTC
TRBJ1-1,few,TRBD1,TRBV4-1,CASSPQGAPRVAFF,TGCGCCAGCAGCCCGCAGGGGGCGCCTAGGGTAGCTTTCTTT
TRBJ1-5,once,.,TRBV18,CASSPVSRPSNQPQHF,TGTGCCAGCTCACCGGTGAGCAGGCCTAGCAATCAGCCCCAGCATTTT
TRBJ2-2,.,TRBD1,TRBV5-1,CASSPLPPGQGASGELFF,TGCGCCAGCAGCCCACTGCCCCCGGGACAGGGGGCTTCAGGGGAGCTGTTTTTT
TRBJ2-3,.,TRBD2,TRBV6-4,CASSDSASGGADTQYF,TGTGCCAGCAGTGACTCGGCTAGCGGGGGAGCAGATACGCAGTATTTT
TRBJ2-7,.,.,TRBV3-1/TRBV3-2,CASSFKGEGYEQYF,TGTGCCAGCAGCTTTAAGGGTGAGGGCTACGAGCAGTACTTC
TRBJ1-4,few,TRBD1,TRBV11-2,CASSQNRGGNEKLFF,TGTGCCAGCAGCCAAAACAGGGGTGGGAATGAAAAACTGTTTTTT
TRBJ2-6,.,TRBD2,TRBV7-3,CASSPVGLAGGPPSGANVLTF,TGTGCCAGCAGCCCGGTTGGACTAGCGGGGGGCCCGCCCTCTGGGGCCAACGTCCTGACTTTC
TRBJ1-4,.,TRBD1,TRBV7-8,CASSSDRVEKLFF,TGTGCCAGCAGCTCGGACAGGGTTGAAAAACTGTTTTTT
TRBJ2-1,.,TRBD2,TRBV27,CASSQGLRNEQFF,TGTGCCAGCAGCCAGGGACTACGCAATGAGCAGTTCTTC
TRBJ2-7,.,TRBD1,TRBV10-1,CASSEGTGGVYEQYF,TGCGCCAGCAGTGAGGGGACAGGGGGTGTGTACGAGCAGTACTTC
TRBJ2-2,.,.,TRBV2,CASRQGYGELFF,TGTGCCAGCAGGCAGGGGTACGGGGAGCTGTTTTTT
TRBJ1-1,few,TRBD1,TRBV5-1,CASSYRGRENTEAFF,TGCGCCAGCAGCTACAGGGGAAGAGAGAACACTGAAGCTTTCTTT
TRBJ1-6,.,TRBD1,TRBV10-3,CAINRGNNSPLHF,TGTGCCATAAACAGGGGCAATAATTCACCCCTCCACTTT
TRBJ2-1,.,TRBD1,TRBV27,CASSTRQGNEQFF,TGTGCCAGCAGTACCAGACAGGGTAATGAGCAGTTCTTC
TRBJ2-5,.,TRBD2,TRBV3-1/TRBV3-2,CASSQRTSGGWETQYF,TGTGCCAGCAGCCAGAGGACTAGCGGGGGGTGGGAGACCCAGTACTTC
TRBJ1-5,.,TRBD1,TRBV7-9,CASSLSSGGDQPQHF,TGTGCCAGCAGCTTAAGTTCAGGGGGAGATCAGCCCCAGCATTTT
TRBJ2-2,.,.,TRBV6-5,CASSYSGVTNTGELFF,TGTGCCAGCAGTTACTCCGGGGTTACGAACACCGGGGAGCTGTTTTTT
TRBJ2-1,.,TRBD2,TRBV4-2,CASSQATSGGPLGEQFF,TGTGCCAGCAGCCAAGCGACTAGCGGGGGCCCACTTGGGGAGCAGTTCTTC
TRBJ1-5,.,TRBD1,TRBV3-1/TRBV3-2,CASSKDRGNQPQHF,TGTGCCAGCAGCAAAGACAGGGGCAATCAGCCCCAGCATTTT
TRBJ2-7,.,TRBD1,TRBV3-1/TRBV3-2,CASSQDLRDRGSYEQYF,TGTGCCAGCAGCCAAGATTTACGGGACAGGGGCTCCTACGAGCAGTACTTC
TRBJ2-3,.,TRBD2,TRBV24-1,CATLSSGDTDTQYF,TGTGCCACCCTTTCCAGCGGGGACACAGATACGCAGTATTTT
TRBJ1-2,.,.,TRBV3-1/TRBV3-2,CASSQEGGHGYTF,TGTGCCAGCAGCCAAGAAGGGGGTCATGGCTACACCTTC
TRBJ2-3,.,TRBD1,TRBV5-1,CASGRTGSTDTQYF,TGCGCCAGCGGAAGGACAGGGAGCACAGATACGCAGTATTTT
TRBJ1-5,.,.,TRBV19,CASRLQAVAGQPQHF,TGTGCCAGTAGACTTCAAGCGGTGGCAGGTCAGCCCCAGCATTTT
TRBJ1-1,.,TRBD1,TRBV5-1,CASRTGQGMENTEAFF,TGCGCCAGCAGAACTGGACAGGGGATGGAGAACACTGAAGCTTTCTTT
TRBJ2-7,.,TRBD1,TRBV27,CASSPGTGPYEQYF,TGTGCCAGCAGTCCCGGGACAGGCCCCTACGAGCAGTACTTC
TRBJ2-7,.,TRBD2,TRBV19,CASSASGGEQYF,TGTGCCAGTAGTGCTAGCGGGGGGGAGCAGTACTTC
TRBJ2-2,once,.,TRBV18,CASSPAAGLHGELFF,TGTGCCAGCTCGCCCGCGGCAGGGCTGCACGGGGAGCTGTTTTTT
TRBJ1-2,once,TRBD1,TRBV11-2,CASSISANRGLDYGYTF,TGTGCCAGCAGCATTAGTGCTAACAGGGGGTTGGACTATGGCTACACCTTC
TRBJ2-7,.,.,TRBV6-6,CASSYAQDEQYF,TGTGCCAGCAGTTATGCTCAGGACGAGCAGTACTTC
TRBJ2-7,.,TRBD1,TRBV6-5,CASSNLGQINEQYF,TGTGCCAGCAGTAACTTGGGACAGATCAACGAGCAGTACTTC
TRBJ2-3,.,TRBD1,TRBV4-2,CASSQENTGASTDTQYF,TGTGCCAGCAGCCAAGAGAATACAGGGGCCAGCACAGATACGCAGTATTTT
TRBJ1-1,.,TRBD1,TRBV19,CASSLGTGGTEAFF,TGTGCCAGTAGCCTCGGGACAGGGGGCACTGAAGCTTTCTTT
TRBJ2-7,.,TRBD1,TRBV5-1,CASSRGTGGTYEQYF,TGCGCCAGCAGCCGAGGGACAGGGGGCACCTACGAGCAGTACTTC
TRBJ2-7,.,.,TRBV21-1,CASSKAGRTYEQYF,TGTGCCAGCAGCAAGGCGGGGAGAACCTACGAGCAGTACTTC
TRBJ1-5,once,.,TRBV3-1/TRBV3-2,CASSGAGGHSNQPQHF,TGTGCCAGCAGCGGTGCGGGGGGGCATAGCAATCAGCCCCAGCATTTT